Listed below are T cell receptor beta chains from one sample, sequenced in a study of cytomegalovirus exposure and HLA in healthy donors. Profiling relied on immunoSEQ multiplex PCR, and the TCRdb table lists in-frame clones only, not all of them. The table records 120,000 to 150,000 clones, roughly 80% of them present only once. The sequenced material came from PBMCs. The receptors stem from a woman aged 45-65 years in good health and CMV-seropositive. Each CDR3 is given with its conserved first and last residue. D genes are given only for firm matches.

.,TRBV10-3,CAISRQATNEKLFF
.,TRBV30,CACLKDGSTEAFF
.,TRBV15,CATSKTYGGDQPQHF
.,TRBV2,CASKADSGQETQYF
.,TRBV11-2,CASSLAGQLNTEAFF
.,TRBV9,CASSVGGVSTDTQYF
.,TRBV2,CASSDSGGASRSRAFF
.,TRBV7-2,CASSLAGLSYEQYF
.,TRBV6-5,CASREGGEVTEAFF
TRBD1,TRBV2,CASSLADRGLYEQYF
.,TRBV6-1,CASRVSRLTDTQYF
.,TRBV11-3,CASSSGSQETQYF
.,TRBV5-1,CASSLGKGNEQFF
TRBD2,TRBV10-3,CAISPGEGISYEQYF
.,TRBV7-2,CASSSLVGSEAFF
TRBD2,TRBV27,CASGPLSGGAEDEQYF
TRBD1,TRBV28,CATESSRGPTNEKLFF
.,TRBV6-5,CASSYAQGGGYTF
.,TRBV7-2,CASSQDRWTPNTEAFF
.,TRBV9,CASSVERGSYNSPLHF
TRBD1,TRBV30,CAWMTGTYYGYTF
TRBD1,TRBV10-3,CAISEEGQGPTEAFF
TRBD1,TRBV7-8,CASSFDRGDSNQPQHF
.,TRBV7-2,CASSHSGGRNQPQHF
TRBD1,TRBV30,CAWKNPGGRVGSPLHF
TRBD1,TRBV4-2,CASSQTGGDGYTF
.,TRBV7-9,CASSLSEGYGFGYTF
.,TRBV4-3,CASSQEYGGPYEQYF
TRBD2,TRBV30,CAWSGGVLQFF
.,TRBV27,CASSLSRANQNEQFF
TRBD1,TRBV10-1,CASSGVARGRNEQYF
.,TRBV28,CASEAGTRGAQHF